This T cell receptor beta chain was documented in a study of blood T cell repertoires in COVID-19. Enrolled through a virtual design, the participants were between about 18 and 100 years of age and came from some 26 US areas. Clinical histories supplied by participants themselves formed the basis of cohort assignment. The germline gives CDR1 SGHTA, CDR2 FQGTGA. J lost 0 bases, V lost 4 bases, and 5 bases had no gene match. This CDR3 is 16 amino acids long. Original data processing: Amplification of reference gene primers provided the estimated nucleated cell counts. Generated by immunoSEQ multiplex PCR, the TCRdb table keeps only in-frame clones and is missing some. The V and J calls and the clone size are those of that table, but D and trimming were determined from the DNA. The table has some 200,000 clones, 82% seen once; the top ten hold approximately 12%.

Specimen: PBMCs or T cells enriched from blood (not recorded which). The clonotype was recovered from a man in his forties who had recovered from COVID-19. The rearrangement uses TRBV7-3 and TRBJ1-1; 10 nucleotides match TRBD1. DNA of the CDR3: TGTGCCAGCAGCTCGGGACAGGGGACTATGAACACTGAAGCTTTCTTT. It translates to CASSSGQGTMNTEAFF.